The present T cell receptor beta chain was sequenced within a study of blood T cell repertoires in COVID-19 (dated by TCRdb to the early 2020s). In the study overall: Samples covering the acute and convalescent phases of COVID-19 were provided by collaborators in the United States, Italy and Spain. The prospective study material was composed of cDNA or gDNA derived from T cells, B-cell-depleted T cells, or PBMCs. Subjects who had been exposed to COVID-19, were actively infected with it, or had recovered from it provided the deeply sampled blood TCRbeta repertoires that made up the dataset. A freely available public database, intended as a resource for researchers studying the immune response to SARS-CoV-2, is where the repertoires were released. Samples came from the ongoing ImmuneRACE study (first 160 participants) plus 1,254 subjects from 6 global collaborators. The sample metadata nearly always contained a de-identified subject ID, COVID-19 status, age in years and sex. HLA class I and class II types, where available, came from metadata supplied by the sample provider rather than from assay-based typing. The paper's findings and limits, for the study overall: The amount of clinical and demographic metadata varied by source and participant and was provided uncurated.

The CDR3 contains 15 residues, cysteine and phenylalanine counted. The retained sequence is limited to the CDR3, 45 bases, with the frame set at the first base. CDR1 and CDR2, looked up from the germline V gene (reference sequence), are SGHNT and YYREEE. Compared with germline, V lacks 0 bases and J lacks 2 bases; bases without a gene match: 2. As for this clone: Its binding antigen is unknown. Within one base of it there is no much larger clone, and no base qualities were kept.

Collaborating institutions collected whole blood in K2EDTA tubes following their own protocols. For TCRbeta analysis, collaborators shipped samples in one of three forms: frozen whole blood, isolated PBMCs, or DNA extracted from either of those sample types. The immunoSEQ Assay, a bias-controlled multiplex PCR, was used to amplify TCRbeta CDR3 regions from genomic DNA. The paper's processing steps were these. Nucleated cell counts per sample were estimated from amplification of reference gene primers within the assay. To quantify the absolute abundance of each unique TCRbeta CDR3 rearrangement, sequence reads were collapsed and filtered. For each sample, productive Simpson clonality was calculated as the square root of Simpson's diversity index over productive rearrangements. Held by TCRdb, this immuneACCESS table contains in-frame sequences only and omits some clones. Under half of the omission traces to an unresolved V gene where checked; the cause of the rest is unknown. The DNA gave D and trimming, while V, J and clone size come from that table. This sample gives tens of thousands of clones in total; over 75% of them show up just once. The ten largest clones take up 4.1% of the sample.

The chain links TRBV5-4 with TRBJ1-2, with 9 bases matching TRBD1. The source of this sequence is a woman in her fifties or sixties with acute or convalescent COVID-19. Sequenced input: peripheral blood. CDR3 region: CASSLDRGRNYGYTF. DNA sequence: TGTGCCAGCAGCTTGGACAGGGGGCGAAACTATGGCTACACCTTC.